The subject of this entry is one T cell receptor beta chain. Its specificity is not known. Germline CDR1 and CDR2: SNHLY and FYNNEI. The CDR3 covers 13 residues. The junction had 7 bases not matched to a gene; V was cut back by 9 bases and J by 2 bases. The nonmyeloablative bone marrow transplants came from related graft donors, with transient mixed chimerism. The data were obtained in a study of Tregs in tolerant kidney transplant recipients. Overall study results and limits: This study did not directly address biological reproducibility. The most relevant donor-specific Treg TCRbeta repertoire apparently came from expansion with activated donor B cells.

Libraries were prepared by immunoSEQ multiplex PCR; TCRdb keeps only in-frame clonotypes and omits some of them. The repertoire holds 65,000 or so clones, approximately 89% seen once, with 3.5% to 4% in the top ten. The clonotype was recovered from a human patient who received a combined kidney and bone marrow transplant. The graft donor may account for some of the T cells. J is TRBJ2-7 and V is TRBV2; 7 bases match TRBD1. Sequenced material: CD4+ T cells from blood (PBMCs), taken 6 months after the transplant. CDR3: CASFPTGTYEQYF. The CDR3 DNA sequence: TGTGCCAGTTTTCCGACAGGGACCTACGAGCAGTACTTC.